This T cell receptor (beta chain) derives from a study of T cells expressing NK-cell markers (dated by TCRdb to 2018 to 2020). In terms of the full investigation: Seven or eight donors provided sorted CD3+CD56+NKG2C+, CD3+CD56+NKG2C- and CD3+CD56-NKG2C+ T-cell subsets, whose TCR beta-chain repertoires were profiled. Seven of the eight sequenced donors were HCMV-seropositive and one was HCMV-seronegative. All eight donors whose samples were sequenced were randomly selected healthy volunteers, three of them men and five women. Libraries were sequenced as 2 x 150 bp reads on Illumina HiSeq 2000/2500, MiSeq or NextSeq. Here is what the overall study found, with its caveats: Whether the expanded NKG2C-expressing T cell clones were specific for HCMV antigens remained unclear. In roughly six donors, the dominant CD3+CD56+NKG2C+ clonotypes ranked among the top 10 CD8+ clonotypes, making up about 1.0-7.5% of CD8+ T cells. Those dominant clonotypes were again the most abundant among CD3+CD56-NKG2C+ cells in a few donors, at roughly 25-60.1%.

HCMV-specific IgG was detected in serum with a commercial ELISA kit to determine HCMV serostatus. Peripheral blood mononuclear cells were isolated from blood by Ficoll density gradient centrifugation. Sequencing took place on an Illumina HiSeq 2000. TCR beta cDNA libraries were prepared using 5'RACE template switching, which introduced a universal primer site and unique molecular identifiers. Synthesis of cDNA was primed from the TCR beta constant segment and was followed by two consecutive PCR amplification steps. Per the original workflow: Reads were demultiplexed and grouped by UMI with MIGEC, and clonotypes were assembled and quantified with MiTCR. To exclude erroneous sequences, any TCR cDNA sequence not supported by at least two reads was discarded. Downstream repertoire analysis used the tcR package, and clonotypes were matched across fractions by CDR3 nucleotide sequence plus V segment. Antigen specificity was annotated against VDJdb with VDJmatch, allowing one amino acid substitution in CDR3. TCRdb reprocessed the reads and provides one entry for every CDR3 protein sequence; no DNA is given. For this entry, the V and J calls and clone size follow TCRdb and not the study's own pipeline. The sample table gives roughly 420,000 distinct CDR3 sequences. Together, the top ten hold 7.3% of the sample.

As to this clonotype: Its antigen is unknown.

The CDR1 and CDR2 encoded by the germline V gene (reference sequence) are PRHDT and FYEKMQ. The cysteine opens and the phenylalanine closes a CDR3 of 14 amino acids. No DNA was logged. The sequence came from a woman between 18 and 75 years old in good health. This chain is built from TRBV13 and TRBJ2-3; TCRdb's D gene call, TRBD2, goes unchecked for lack of DNA. Sequencing used blood T cells: a sorted CD56 or NKG2C T cell subset, CD4+ or CD8+ T cells, or bulk PBMC T cells (not recorded which). CDR3 sequence: CASGREADTDTQYF. With the rest looked up from the reference TRBV13 and TRBJ2-3 genes rather than sequenced, the full variable domain is AAGVIQSPRHLIKEKRETATLKCYPIPRHDTVYWYQQGPGQDPQFLISFYEKMQSDKGSIPDRFSAQQFSDYHSELNMSSLELGDSALYFCASGREADTDTQYFGPGTRLTVL.